The following is a T cell receptor (beta chain) sequence with its context. The antigen is not known. These data originate in a study of cytomegalovirus exposure and HLA in healthy donors. Points from the study as a whole: Associated with cytomegalovirus, according to the listing, were 150 to 200 TCR beta chains. Per published reports, the classifier diagnosed cytomegalovirus status with high specificity and sensitivity.

Trimming cost V 5 bases and J 3 bases, with 14 bases left between them. There are 13 residues in the CDR3. In germline, CDR1 is SQVTM, CDR2 ANQGSEA. PCR amplification relied on 60 Vbeta primers (plus 13 Jbeta primers). Here immunoSEQ multiplex PCR was the method, and the copy in TCRdb shows in-frame clones only, minus some. The sample has approximately 140,000 clones; around 80% are singletons. The sample comprised PBMCs. The origin of this receptor is a male donor in good health and CMV-seropositive. This rearrangement joins TRBV29-1 to TRBJ2-7; TRBD1 might be the D (6 bases). The DNA for the CDR3 is TGCAGCGTTCGTGGGGGCGCGGACTACGAGCAGTACTTC. This encodes CSVRGGADYEQYF.